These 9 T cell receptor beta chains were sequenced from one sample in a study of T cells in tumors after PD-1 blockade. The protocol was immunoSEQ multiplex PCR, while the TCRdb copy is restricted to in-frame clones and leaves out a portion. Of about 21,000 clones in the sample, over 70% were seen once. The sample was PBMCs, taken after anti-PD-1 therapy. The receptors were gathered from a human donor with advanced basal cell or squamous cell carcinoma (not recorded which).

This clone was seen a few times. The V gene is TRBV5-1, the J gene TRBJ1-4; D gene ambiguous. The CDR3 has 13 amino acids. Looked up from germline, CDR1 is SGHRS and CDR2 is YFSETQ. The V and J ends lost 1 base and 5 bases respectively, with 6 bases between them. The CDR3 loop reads CASSLLGNEKLFF. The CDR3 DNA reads TGCGCCAGCAGCTTGTTAGGCAATGAAAAACTGTTTTTT.

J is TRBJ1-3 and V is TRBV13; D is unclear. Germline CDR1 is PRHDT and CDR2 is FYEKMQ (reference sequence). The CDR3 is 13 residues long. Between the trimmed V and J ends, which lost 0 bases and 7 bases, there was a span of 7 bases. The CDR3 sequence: CASSLGAVNTIYF. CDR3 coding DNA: TGTGCCAGCAGCTTAGGGGCCGTCAACACCATATATTTT.

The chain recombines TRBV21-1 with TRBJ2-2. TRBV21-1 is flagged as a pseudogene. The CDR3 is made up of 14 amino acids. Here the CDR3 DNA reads TGTGCCAAGCATGGGGGACCGAACACCGGGGAGCTGTTTTTT. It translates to CAKHGGPNTGELFF.

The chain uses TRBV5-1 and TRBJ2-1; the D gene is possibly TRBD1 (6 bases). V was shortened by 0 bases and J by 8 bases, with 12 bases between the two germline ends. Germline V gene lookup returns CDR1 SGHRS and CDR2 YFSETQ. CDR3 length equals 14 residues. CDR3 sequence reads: CASSLAHRVDEQFF. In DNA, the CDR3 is TGCGCCAGCAGCTTGGCCCACAGGGTCGATGAGCAGTTCTTC. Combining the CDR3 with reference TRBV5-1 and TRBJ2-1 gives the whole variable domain KAGVTQTPRYLIKTRGQQVTLSCSPISGHRSVSWYQQTPGQGLQFLFEYFSETQRNKGNFPGRFSGRQFSNSRSEMNVSTLELGDSALYLCASSLAHRVDEQFFGPGTRLTVL.

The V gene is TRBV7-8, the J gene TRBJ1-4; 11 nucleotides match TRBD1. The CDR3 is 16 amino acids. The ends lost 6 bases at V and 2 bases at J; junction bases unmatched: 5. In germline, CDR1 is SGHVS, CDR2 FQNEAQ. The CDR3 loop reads CASRSGQGVTNEKLFF. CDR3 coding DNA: TGTGCCAGCAGATCGGGACAGGGGGTCACTAATGAAAAACTGTTTTTT.

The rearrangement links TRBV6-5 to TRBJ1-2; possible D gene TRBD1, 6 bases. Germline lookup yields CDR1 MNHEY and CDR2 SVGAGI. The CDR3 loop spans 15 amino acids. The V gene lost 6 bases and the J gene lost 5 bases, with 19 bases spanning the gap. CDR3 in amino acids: CASRDDQGRVYGYTF. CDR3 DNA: TGTGCCAGCAGAGATGACCAGGGGCGTGTTTATGGCTACACCTTC.

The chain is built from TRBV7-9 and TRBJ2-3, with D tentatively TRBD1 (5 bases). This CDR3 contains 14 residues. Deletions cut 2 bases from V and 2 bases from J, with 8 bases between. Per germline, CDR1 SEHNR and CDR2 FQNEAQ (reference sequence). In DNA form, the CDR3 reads TGTGCCAGCAGCTTAAGTGGGGCCACAGATACGCAGTATTTT. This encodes CASSLSGATDTQYF.

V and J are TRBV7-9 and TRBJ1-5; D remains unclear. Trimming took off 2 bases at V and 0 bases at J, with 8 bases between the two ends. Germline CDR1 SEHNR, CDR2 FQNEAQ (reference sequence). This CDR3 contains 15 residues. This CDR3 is CASSLSQLSNQPQHF. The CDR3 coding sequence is TGTGCCAGCAGCTTAAGTCAACTTAGCAATCAGCCCCAGCATTTT.

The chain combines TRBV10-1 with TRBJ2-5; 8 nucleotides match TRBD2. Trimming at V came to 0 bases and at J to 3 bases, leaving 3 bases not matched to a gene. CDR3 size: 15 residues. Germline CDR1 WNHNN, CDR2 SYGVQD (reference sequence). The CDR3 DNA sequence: TGCGCCAGCAGTGAGTCGACAGCGGGGGAAGAGACCCAGTACTTC. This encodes CASSESTAGEETQYF.